This T cell receptor (beta chain) was profiled in a study of cytomegalovirus exposure and HLA in healthy donors. Study as a whole: The Caucasian-associated ancestry cluster held under 90% of a few hundred genotyped donors.

J gave up 5 bases and V 6 bases, and 4 bases lay outside the gene matches. The CDR3 sequence is 15 residues long. Germline V gene sequence: CDR1 MNHNS, CDR2 SASEGT. A note on this clone: Its antigen is still unknown.

Primers included in the PCR were 60 Vbeta and 13 Jbeta primers. Assay: immunoSEQ multiplex PCR; the TCRdb copy retains only in-frame clones and omits some. Seen here are 150,000 to 200,000 clones, 75% to 90% observed once, and the top ten hold roughly 2%. The study, taken as a whole, reports: Listed as cytomegalovirus-associated were 150 or so TCR beta chains. TCR beta V- and J-gene trimming was later associated with a missense DCLRE1C variant.

Specimen: PBMCs. This receptor was identified in a human donor in good health. The chain has TRBV6-1 and TRBJ2-7; 16 bases align to TRBD2. The CDR3 coding sequence is TGTGCCAGCAGAGCCGGGACTAGCGGGGGGGACGAGCAGTACTTC. Translation gives CASRAGTSGGDEQYF.